The clone carrying this T cell receptor (beta chain) was found once. Method: immunoSEQ multiplex PCR; TCRdb's copy keeps in-frame clones and lacks some. The sample has roughly 250,000 clones; approximately 79% are singletons. The data belong to a study of blood T cell repertoires in COVID-19. The CDR3 totals 16 residues. CDR1 SQVTM and CDR2 ANQGSEA come from the germline V gene. Trimming cost V 2 bases and J 3 bases; bases outside gene matches: 8. The chain carries TRBV29-1 and TRBJ2-2; 8 bases match TRBD1. The sequence was obtained from a woman at least 80 years old with active or convalescent COVID-19. The sequencing input was peripheral blood. CDR3 in amino acids: CSVESTGTGYTGELFF. CDR3 coding DNA: TGCAGCGTTGAATCAACCGGGACAGGATACACCGGGGAGCTGTTTTTT.